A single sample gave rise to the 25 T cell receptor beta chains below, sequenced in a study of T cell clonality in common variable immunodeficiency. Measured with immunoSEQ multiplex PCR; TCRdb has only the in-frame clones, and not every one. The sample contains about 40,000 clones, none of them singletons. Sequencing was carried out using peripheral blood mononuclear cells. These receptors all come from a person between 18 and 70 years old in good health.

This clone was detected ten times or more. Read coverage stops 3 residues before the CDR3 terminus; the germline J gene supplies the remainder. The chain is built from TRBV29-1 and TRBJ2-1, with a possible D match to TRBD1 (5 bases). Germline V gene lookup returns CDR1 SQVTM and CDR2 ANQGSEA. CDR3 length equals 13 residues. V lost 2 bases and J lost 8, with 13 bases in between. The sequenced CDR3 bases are TGCAGCGTTGAAATGCTTCAGGGCGATGAG. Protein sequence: CSVEMLQGDE. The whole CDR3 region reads CSVEMLQGDEQFF.

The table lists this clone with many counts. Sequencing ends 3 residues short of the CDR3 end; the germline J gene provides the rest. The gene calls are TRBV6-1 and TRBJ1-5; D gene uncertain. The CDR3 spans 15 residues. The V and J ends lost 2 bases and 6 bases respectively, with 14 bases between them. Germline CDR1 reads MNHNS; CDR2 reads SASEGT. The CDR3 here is CASSEFGEAAQPQHF. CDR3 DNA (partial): TGTGCCAGCAGTGAATTCGGGGAGGCGGCTCAGCCC.

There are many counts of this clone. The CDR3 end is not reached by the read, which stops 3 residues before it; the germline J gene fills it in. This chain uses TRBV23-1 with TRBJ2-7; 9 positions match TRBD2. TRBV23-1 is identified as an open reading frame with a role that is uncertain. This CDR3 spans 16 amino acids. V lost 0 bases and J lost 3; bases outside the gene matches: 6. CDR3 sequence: CASSQSRTSVGYEQYF. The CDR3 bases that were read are TGCGCCAGCAGTCAATCTCGGACTAGCGTCGGCTACGAG.

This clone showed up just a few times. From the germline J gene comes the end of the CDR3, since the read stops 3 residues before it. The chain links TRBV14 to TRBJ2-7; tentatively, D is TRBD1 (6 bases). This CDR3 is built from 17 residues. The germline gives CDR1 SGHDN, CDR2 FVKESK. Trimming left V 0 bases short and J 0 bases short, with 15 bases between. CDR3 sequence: CASSQDFQGKGSYEQYF. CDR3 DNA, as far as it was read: TGTGCCAGCAGCCAAGATTTTCAGGGGAAGGGCTCCTACGAG. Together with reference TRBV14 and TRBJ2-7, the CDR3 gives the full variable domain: EAGVTQFPSHSVIEKGQTVTLRCDPISGHDNLYWYRRVMGKEIKFLLHFVKESKQDESGMPNNRFLAERTGGTYSTLKVQPAELEDSGVYFCASSQDFQGKGSYEQYFGPGTRLTVT.

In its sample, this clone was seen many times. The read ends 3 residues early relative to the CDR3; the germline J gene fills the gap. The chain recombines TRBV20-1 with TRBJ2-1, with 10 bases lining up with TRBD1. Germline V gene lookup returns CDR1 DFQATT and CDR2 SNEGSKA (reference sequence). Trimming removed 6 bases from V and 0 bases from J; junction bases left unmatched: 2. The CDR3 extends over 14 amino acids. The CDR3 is CSARTGGSYNEQFF. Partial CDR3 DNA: TGCAGTGCCCGGACAGGGGGCTCCTACAATGAG.

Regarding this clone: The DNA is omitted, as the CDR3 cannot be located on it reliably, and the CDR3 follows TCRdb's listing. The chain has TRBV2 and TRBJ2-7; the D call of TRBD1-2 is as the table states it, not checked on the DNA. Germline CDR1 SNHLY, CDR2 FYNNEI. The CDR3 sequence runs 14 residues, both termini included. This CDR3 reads CASILASGMYEQYF.

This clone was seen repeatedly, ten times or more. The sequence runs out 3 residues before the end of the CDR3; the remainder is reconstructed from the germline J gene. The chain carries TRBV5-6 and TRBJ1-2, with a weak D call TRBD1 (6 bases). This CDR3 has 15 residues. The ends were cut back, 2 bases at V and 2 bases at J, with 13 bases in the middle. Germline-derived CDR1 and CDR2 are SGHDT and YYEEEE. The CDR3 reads CASSFTGRSNYGYTF. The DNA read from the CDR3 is TGTGCCAGCAGCTTTACAGGGAGGTCGAACTATGGC.

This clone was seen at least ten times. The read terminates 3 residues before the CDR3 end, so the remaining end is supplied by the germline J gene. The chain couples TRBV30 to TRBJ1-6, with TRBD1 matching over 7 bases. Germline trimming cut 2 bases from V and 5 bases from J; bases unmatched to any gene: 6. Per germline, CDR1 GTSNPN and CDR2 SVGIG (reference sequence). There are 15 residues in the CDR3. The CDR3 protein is CAWSLRGRDNSPLHF. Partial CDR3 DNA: TGTGCCTGGAGTCTAAGGGGGCGGGATAATTCACCC.

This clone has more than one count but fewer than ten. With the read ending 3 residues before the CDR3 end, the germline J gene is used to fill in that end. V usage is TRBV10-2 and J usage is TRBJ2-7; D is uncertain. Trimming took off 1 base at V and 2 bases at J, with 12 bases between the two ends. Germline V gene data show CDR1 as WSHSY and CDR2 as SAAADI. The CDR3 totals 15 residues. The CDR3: CASSELRVKAYEQYF. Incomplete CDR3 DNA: TGCGCCAGCAGTGAGTTGAGAGTTAAGGCCTACGAG.

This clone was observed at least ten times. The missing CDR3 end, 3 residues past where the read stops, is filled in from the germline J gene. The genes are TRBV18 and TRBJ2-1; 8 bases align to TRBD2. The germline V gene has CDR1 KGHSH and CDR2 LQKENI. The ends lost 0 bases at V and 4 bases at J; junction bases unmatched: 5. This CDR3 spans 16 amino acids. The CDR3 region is CASSPPLAGLYNEQFF. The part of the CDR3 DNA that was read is TGTGCCAGCTCACCACCTTTAGCGGGACTTTACAATGAG.

CDR3 DNA (partial): TGCGCCAGCAGTGAACCATGGCTAGCGGGAGACACCGGGGAG. It translates to CASSEPWLAGDTGE. The complete CDR3 sequence is CASSEPWLAGDTGELFF. V is TRBV10-2 and J is TRBJ2-2; TRBD2 aligns across 10 bases. The read ends 3 residues shy of where the CDR3 ends; the end is completed using the germline J gene. This CDR3 has 17 amino acids. The V gene end was trimmed by 3 bases and the J gene end by 3 bases; junction bases not matched to a gene: 7. The germline V gene encodes CDR1 WSHSY and CDR2 SAAADI.

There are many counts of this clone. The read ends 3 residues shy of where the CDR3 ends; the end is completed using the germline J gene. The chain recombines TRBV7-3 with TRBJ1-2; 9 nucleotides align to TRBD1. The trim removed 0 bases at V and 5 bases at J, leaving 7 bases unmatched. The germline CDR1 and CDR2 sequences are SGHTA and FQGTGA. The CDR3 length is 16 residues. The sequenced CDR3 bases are TGTGCCAGCAGCTTAACGGGACAGGGCCCACTTTATGGC. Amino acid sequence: CASSLTGQGPLYG. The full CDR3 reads CASSLTGQGPLYGYTF. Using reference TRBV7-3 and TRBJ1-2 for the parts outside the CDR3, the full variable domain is GAGVSQTPSNKVTEKGKYVELRCDPISGHTALYWYRQSLGQGPEFLIYFQGTGAADDSGLPNDRFFAVRPEGSVSTLKIQRTERGDSAVYLCASSLTGQGPLYGYTFGSGTRLTVV.

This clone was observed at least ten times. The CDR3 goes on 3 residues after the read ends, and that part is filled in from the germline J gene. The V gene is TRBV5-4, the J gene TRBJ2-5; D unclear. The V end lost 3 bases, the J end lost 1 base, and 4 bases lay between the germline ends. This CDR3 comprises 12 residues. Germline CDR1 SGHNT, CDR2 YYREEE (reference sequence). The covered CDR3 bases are TGTGCCAGCAGCTCGGTCCAAGAGACC. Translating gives CASSSVQET. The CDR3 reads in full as CASSSVQETQYF.

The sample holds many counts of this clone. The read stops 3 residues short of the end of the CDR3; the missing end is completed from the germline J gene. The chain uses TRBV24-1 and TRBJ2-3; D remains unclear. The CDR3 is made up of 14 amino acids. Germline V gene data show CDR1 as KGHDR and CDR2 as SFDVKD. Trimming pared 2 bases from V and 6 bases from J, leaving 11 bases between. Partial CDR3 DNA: TGTGCCACCAGTGATTCCTCTGTTCCGGATACG. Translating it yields CATSDSSVPDT. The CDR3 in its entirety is CATSDSSVPDTQYF.

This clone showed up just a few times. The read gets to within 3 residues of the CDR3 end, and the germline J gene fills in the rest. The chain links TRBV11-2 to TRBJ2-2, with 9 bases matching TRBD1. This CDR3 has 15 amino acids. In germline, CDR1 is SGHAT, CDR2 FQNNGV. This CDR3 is CASSFTGTGNSPLFF. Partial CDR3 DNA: TGTGCCAGCAGCTTTACCGGGACAGGGAATTCACCG.

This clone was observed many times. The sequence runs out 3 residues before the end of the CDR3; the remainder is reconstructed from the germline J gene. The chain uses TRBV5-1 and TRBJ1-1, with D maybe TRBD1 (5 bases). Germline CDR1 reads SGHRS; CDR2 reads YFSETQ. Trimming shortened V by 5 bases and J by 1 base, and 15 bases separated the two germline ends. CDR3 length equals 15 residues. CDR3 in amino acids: CASRPQPGQNTEAFF. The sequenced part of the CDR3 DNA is TGCGCCAGCAGACCACAACCCGGACAGAACACTGAA.

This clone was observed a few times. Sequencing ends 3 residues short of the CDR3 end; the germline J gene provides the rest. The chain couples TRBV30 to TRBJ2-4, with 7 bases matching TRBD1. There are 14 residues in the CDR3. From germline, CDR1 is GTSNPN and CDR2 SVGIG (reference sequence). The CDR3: CAWTLIGGGYGQYF. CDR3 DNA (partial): TGTGCCTGGACTCTTATAGGGGGCGGCTATGGT.

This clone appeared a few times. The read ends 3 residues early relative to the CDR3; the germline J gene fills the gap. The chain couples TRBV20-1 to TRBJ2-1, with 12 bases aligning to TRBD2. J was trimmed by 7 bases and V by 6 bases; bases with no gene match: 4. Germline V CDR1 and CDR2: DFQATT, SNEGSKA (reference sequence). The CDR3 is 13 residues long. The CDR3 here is CSASSGRVNEQFF. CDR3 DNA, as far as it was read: TGCAGTGCCTCTAGCGGGAGGGTGAATGAG.

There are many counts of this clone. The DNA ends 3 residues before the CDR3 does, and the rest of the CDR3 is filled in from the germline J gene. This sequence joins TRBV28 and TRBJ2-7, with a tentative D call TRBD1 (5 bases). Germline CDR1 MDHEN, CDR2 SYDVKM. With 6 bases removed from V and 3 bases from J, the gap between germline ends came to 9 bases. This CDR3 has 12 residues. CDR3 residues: CASSKTVYEQYF. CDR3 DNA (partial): TGTGCCAGCAGCAAGACAGTCTACGAG.

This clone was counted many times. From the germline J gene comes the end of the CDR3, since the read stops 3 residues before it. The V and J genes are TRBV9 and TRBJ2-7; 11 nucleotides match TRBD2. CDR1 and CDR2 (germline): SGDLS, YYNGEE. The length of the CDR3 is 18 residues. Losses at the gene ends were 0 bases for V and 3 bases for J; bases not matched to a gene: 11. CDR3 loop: CASSVGGATSGAVYEQYF. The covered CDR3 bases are TGTGCCAGCAGCGTAGGAGGAGCGACTAGCGGGGCTGTCTACGAG.

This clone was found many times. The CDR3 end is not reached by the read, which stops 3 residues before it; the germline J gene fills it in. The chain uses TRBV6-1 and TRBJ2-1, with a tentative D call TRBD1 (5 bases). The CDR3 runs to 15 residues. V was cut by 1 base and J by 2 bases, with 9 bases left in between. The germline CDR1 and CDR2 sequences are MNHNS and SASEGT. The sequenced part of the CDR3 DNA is TGTGCCAGCAGTGAAGGCAGGGAACCCTACAATGAG. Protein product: CASSEGREPYNE. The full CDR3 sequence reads CASSEGREPYNEQFF.

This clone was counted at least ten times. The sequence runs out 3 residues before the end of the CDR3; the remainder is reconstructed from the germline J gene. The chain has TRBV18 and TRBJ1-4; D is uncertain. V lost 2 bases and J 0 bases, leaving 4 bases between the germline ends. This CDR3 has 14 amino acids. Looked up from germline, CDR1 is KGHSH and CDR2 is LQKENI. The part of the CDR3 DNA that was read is TGTGCCAGCTCACCAACACCAACTAATGAAAAA. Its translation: CASSPTPTNEK. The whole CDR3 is CASSPTPTNEKLFF.

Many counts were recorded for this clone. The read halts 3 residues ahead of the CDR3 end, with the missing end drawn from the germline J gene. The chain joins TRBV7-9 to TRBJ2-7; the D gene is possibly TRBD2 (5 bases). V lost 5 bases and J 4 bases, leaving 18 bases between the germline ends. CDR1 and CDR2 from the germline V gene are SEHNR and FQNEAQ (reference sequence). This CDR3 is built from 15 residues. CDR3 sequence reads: CASSHADRGLYEQYF. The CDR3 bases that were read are TGTGCCAGCAGCCATGCGGATCGGGGTTTGTACGAG. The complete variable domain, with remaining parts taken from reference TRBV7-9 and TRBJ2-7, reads DTGVSQNPRHKITKRGQNVTFRCDPISEHNRLYWYRQTLGQGPEFLTYFQNEAQLEKSRLLSDRFSAERPKGSFSTLEIQRTEQGDSAMYLCASSHADRGLYEQYFGPGTRLTVT.

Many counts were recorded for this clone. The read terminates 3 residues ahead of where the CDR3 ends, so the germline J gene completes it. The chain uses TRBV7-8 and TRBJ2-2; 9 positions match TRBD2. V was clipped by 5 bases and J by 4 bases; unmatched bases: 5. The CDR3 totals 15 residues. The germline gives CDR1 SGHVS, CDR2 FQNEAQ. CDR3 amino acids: CASSLSGSTTGELFF. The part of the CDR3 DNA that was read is TGTGCCAGCAGCCTTAGCGGGAGTACCACCGGGGAG.

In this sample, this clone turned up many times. The DNA read from the CDR3 is TGTGCCTGGAGTGGGGACTGGCGGGGCATT. Protein product: CAWSGDWRGI. The whole CDR3 protein reads CAWSGDWRGIQYF. This rearrangement joins TRBV30 to TRBJ2-4; a weak D match, TRBD2 (6 bases). The CDR3 end falls 3 residues outside the read, so it is completed with the germline J gene. Germline V gene data show CDR1 as GTSNPN and CDR2 as SVGIG (reference sequence). Between the trimmed V and J ends, which lost 1 base and 9 bases, there was a span of 13 bases. The CDR3 spans 13 residues.